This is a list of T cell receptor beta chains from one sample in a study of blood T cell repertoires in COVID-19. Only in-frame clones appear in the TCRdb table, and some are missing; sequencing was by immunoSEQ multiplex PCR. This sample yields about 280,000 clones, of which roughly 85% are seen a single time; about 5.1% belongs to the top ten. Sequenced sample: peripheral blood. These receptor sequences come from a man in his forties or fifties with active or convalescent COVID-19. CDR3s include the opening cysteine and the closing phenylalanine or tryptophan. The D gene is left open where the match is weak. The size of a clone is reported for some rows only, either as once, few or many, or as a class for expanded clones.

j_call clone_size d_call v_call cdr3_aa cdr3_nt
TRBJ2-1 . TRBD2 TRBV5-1 CASSRVPTSGSYNEQFF TGCGCCAGCAGCAGGGTCCCAACTAGCGGGTCGTACAATGAGCAGTTCTTC
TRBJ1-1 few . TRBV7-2 CASSLQGWGTEAFF TGTGCCAGCAGCTTACAGGGGTGGGGGACTGAAGCTTTCTTT
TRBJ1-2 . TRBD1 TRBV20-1 CSASSGQVDYGYTF TGCAGTGCTAGTTCCGGACAGGTCGACTATGGCTACACCTTC
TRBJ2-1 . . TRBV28 CASSWTENEQFF TGTGCCAGCAGTTGGACAGAGAATGAGCAGTTCTTC
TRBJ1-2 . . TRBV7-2 CASSYSGGTTGLTF TGTGCCAGCAGCTACAGCGGGGGGACTACTGGTCTCACCTTC
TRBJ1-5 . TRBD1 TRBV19 CASSIGDRGQPQHF TGTGCCAGTAGTATAGGGGACAGGGGCCAGCCCCAGCATTTT
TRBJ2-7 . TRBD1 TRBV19 CASSSRDRGYEQYF TGTGCCAGTAGTTCCCGGGACAGGGGGTACGAGCAGTACTTC
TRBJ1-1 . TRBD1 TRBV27 CASRVQGPNTEAFF TGTGCCAGCAGAGTACAGGGGCCGAACACTGAAGCTTTCTTT
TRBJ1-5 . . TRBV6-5 CASKFPDSPGQPQHF TGTGCCAGCAAATTCCCGGACAGCCCAGGGCAGCCCCAGCATTTT
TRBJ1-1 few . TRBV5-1 CASSLAGNTEAFF TGCGCCAGCAGCTTGGCAGGGAACACTGAAGCTTTCTTT
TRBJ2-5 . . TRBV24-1 CATSAGETQYF TGTGCCACCAGCGCCGGGGAGACCCAGTACTTC
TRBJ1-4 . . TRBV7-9 CASSSDGTRGEKLFF TGTGCCAGCAGCTCCGACGGTACGAGAGGTGAAAAACTGTTTTTT